Listed here are 12 T cell receptor beta chains from one sample, sequenced in a study of identical twins. TCRdb reprocessed the 5' RACE reads with MiXCR, giving one entry per CDR3 protein. Of roughly 630,000 distinct CDR3 sequences in the sample, under 8.5% are singletons; the top ten hold about 1.5%. The same data also went into a second study, on yellow fever vaccine responses in identical twins.

Sequences were obtained from PBMCs. The receptors here all came from a woman between 18 and 29 years old in good health.

The chain employs TRBV20-1 and TRBJ2-4; D is uncertain. This CDR3 comprises 17 residues. V was pared by 3 bases and J by 0 bases, with 18 bases between. Germline CDR1 reads DFQATT; CDR2 reads SNEGSKA (reference sequence). The CDR3 DNA follows: TGCAGTGCTAGCTCCACCCACGAGCGACTAGCCAAAAACATTCAGTACTTC. This translates into CSASSTHERLAKNIQYF.

Ten or more counts support this clonotype. The V call is TRBV3-1, the J call TRBJ2-1; 7 bases map to TRBD2. The V gene's germline CDR1 is LGHDT and CDR2 YNNKEL (reference sequence). This CDR3 is 13 amino acids long. After removal of 1 base from V and 10 bases from J, the junction contained 4 bases not matched to a gene. The CDR3 region is CASSQGSGGEQFF. As DNA, the CDR3 is TGTGCCAGCAGCCAAGGATCGGGAGGAGAGCAGTTCTTC.

V and J are TRBV4-1 and TRBJ1-5; TRBD1 might be the D (6 bases). Germline V gives CDR1 MGHRA, CDR2 YSYEKL. V was clipped by 3 bases and J by 9 bases, with 18 bases between them. The CDR3 totals 15 residues. The chain's CDR3 is CASSQKSGASRPQHF. CDR3 nucleotides: TGCGCCAGCAGCCAGAAGTCAGGGGCTTCCCGGCCCCAGCATTTT.

The sample holds a few counts of this clonotype. V and J are TRBV11-3 and TRBJ1-1; D is ambiguous. CDR3 length: 15 residues. The germline V and J ends were trimmed by 2 bases and 1 base, with 11 bases remaining between them. Germline assignment: CDR1 SGHNT and CDR2 YENEEA. CDR3 in amino acids: CASSLFRDPNTEAFF. For the CDR3, the DNA is TGTGCCAGCAGCTTATTTAGGGATCCGAACACTGAAGCTTTCTTT. The full variable domain, with the rest looked up from reference TRBV11-3 and TRBJ1-1, is EAGVVQSPRYKIIEKKQPVAFWCNPISGHNTLYWYLQNLGQGPELLIRYENEEAVDDSQLPKDRFSAERLKGVDSTLKIQPAELGDSAVYLCASSLFRDPNTEAFFGQGTRLTVV.

This clonotype was seen repeatedly, ten times or more. The chain carries TRBV7-8 and TRBJ1-5; 7 bases fit TRBD1. V lost 5 bases to trimming and J lost 8 bases; unmatched junction nucleotides: 9. The CDR3 length is 14 residues. Germline V gene lookup returns CDR1 SGHVS and CDR2 FQNEAQ. CDR3 in DNA: TGTGCCAGCAGCCCCCGACAGGGATCGAAGCCCCAGCATTTT. Residues: CASSPRQGSKPQHF.

Here the CDR3 reads CASSPSSYEQFF. As DNA, the CDR3 is TGTGCCAGCTCACCATCTAGCTATGAGCAGTTCTTC. The genes are TRBV18 and TRBJ2-1, with D possibly TRBD2 on 5 matching bases. The V end was cut by 2 bases, the J end by 8 bases, with 7 bases between. The CDR3 extends over 12 amino acids. Germline V gene data show CDR1 as KGHSH and CDR2 as LQKENI.

The V call is TRBV18, the J call TRBJ2-5, with D perhaps TRBD1 or TRBD2 (6 bases each). Germline CDR1 is KGHSH and CDR2 is LQKENI. This CDR3 spans 13 amino acids. V dropped 5 bases and J dropped 1 base, with 8 bases sitting between them. As DNA, the CDR3 is TGTGCCAGCTCATGGGGGGCCCAAGAGACCCAGTACTTC. This sequence encodes CASSWGAQETQYF.

This clonotype has more than one count but fewer than ten. This sequence joins TRBV11-2 and TRBJ1-1, with a possible D match to TRBD1 (6 bases). CDR1 is SGHAT and CDR2 is FQNNGV in the germline V gene. Trimming cost V 6 bases and J 7 bases, with 21 bases left between them. This CDR3 has 15 amino acids. CDR3 in amino acids: CASSFTGTPPYEAFF. DNA for the CDR3: TGTGCCAGCAGTTTTACCGGGACACCGCCCTATGAAGCTTTCTTT. The entire variable domain, with the rest obtained from reference TRBV11-2 and TRBJ1-1, is as follows: EAGVAQSPRYKIIEKRQSVAFWCNPISGHATLYWYQQILGQGPKLLIQFQNNGVVDDSQLPKDRFSAERLKGVDSTLKIQPAKLEDSAVYLCASSFTGTPPYEAFFGQGTRLTVV.

The chain uses TRBV7-2 and TRBJ1-1, with a tentative D call TRBD1 (6 bases). The CDR3 spans 14 residues. Germline CDR1 reads SGHTA; CDR2 reads FQGNSA. V shed 5 bases and J shed 1 base, with 11 bases lying between them. CDR3 in amino acids: CASSRDKANTEAFF. The CDR3, as DNA: TGTGCCAGCAGCCGGGACAAAGCGAACACTGAAGCTTTCTTT.

The chain couples TRBV7-8 to TRBJ1-2; 12 bases are shared with TRBD1. Losses at the gene ends were 0 bases for V and 4 bases for J; bases not matched to a gene: 12. Germline V CDR1 and CDR2: SGHVS, FQNEAQ. The CDR3 loop spans 19 amino acids. The CDR3 region is CASSLANPGQGARGYGYTF. The CDR3 DNA is TGTGCCAGCAGCTTAGCCAACCCGGGACAGGGGGCGCGAGGCTATGGCTACACCTTC.

The chain joins TRBV15 to TRBJ2-1; TRBD2 aligns across 10 bases. The V gene's germline CDR1 is LNHNV and CDR2 YYDKDF (reference sequence). This CDR3 is 21 amino acids long. V lost 4 bases, J lost 8 bases, and 26 bases stayed unmatched. CDR3 DNA sequence: TGTGCCACCAGCACGAGGATCCCAAGAAATAGAAGCGGGGGGGCTTTGGATGAGCAGTTCTTC. Translation: CATSTRIPRNRSGGALDEQFF. The full variable domain, its missing parts supplied by reference TRBV15 and TRBJ2-1, is DAMVIQNPRYQVTQFGKPVTLSCSQTLNHNVMYWYQQKSSQAPKLLFHYYDKDFNNEADTPDNFQSRRPNTSFCFLDIRSPGLGDTAMYLCATSTRIPRNRSGGALDEQFFGPGTRLTVL.

This clonotype was observed at least ten times. The chain has TRBV27 and TRBJ2-3; possibly TRBD2 for D (6 bases). This CDR3 spans 15 amino acids. Germline V lookup: CDR1 MNHEY, CDR2 SMNVEV (reference sequence). V dropped 8 bases and J dropped 1 base, with 16 bases sitting between them. The CDR3 sequence is CASRLGGPGTDTQYF. CDR3 in DNA: TGTGCCAGCCGACTGGGAGGACCGGGCACAGATACGCAGTATTTT.